This TCR beta chain was profiled in a study of blood T cell repertoires in COVID-19. Looking at the study overall: PBMCs, B-cell-depleted T cells, or T cells provided the cDNA or gDNA that made up the material.

Authors' methods: Scientists estimated how many nucleated cells there were by amplifying reference gene primers. Produced via immunoSEQ multiplex PCR; TCRdb's table is partial and in-frame only. The V and J calls and clone size come from that table; D and trimming were worked out from the DNA. The table lists about 240,000 clones, roughly four fifths of them singletons. V was trimmed by 5 bases and J by 3 bases, leaving 11 bases between them. This CDR3 is 13 amino acids long. This rearrangement joins TRBV12-3 or TRBV12-4 to TRBJ2-7; D might be TRBD1 (6 bases). The sequencing sample was made of peripheral blood. The sequence was obtained from a woman in her late teens or twenties with acute or convalescent COVID-19. The CDR3 DNA is TGTGCCAGCAGTCCAACAGGGAACTACGAGCAGTACTTC. Encoded protein: CASSPTGNYEQYF.